A single sample gave rise to the 30 T cell receptor beta chains below, sequenced in a study of CD8 T cells in ankylosing spondylitis. TCRdb itself ran the 5' RACE reads through MiXCR, one entry per CDR3 protein. The sample shows 200,000 to 300,000 distinct CDR3 sequences, under 12% of them seen only once. What was sequenced was blood, either unsorted or a sorted T cell fraction (not recorded which). These receptor sequences come from a male donor with ankylosing spondylitis or in good health (not recorded which).

The rearrangement joins TRBV6-4 to TRBJ2-7, with D perhaps TRBD2 (5 bases). The V end was cut by 2 bases, the J end by 0 bases, with 5 bases between. The CDR3 consists of 13 residues. The germline V gene has CDR1 MRHNA and CDR2 SNTAGT. The CDR3 loop reads CASSDGSSYEQYF. The CDR3 coding sequence is TGTGCCAGCAGTGACGGGAGCTCCTACGAGCAGTACTTC.

This clonotype was seen many times. The V gene is TRBV20-1, the J gene TRBJ2-5; maybe TRBD2 (5 bases). The CDR3 contains 17 residues. Per germline, CDR1 DFQATT and CDR2 SNEGSKA (reference sequence). The ends were cut back, 0 bases at V and 0 bases at J, with 17 bases in the middle. The CDR3 protein is CSARDPARWENQETQYF. In nucleotides, the CDR3 is TGCAGTGCTAGAGATCCTGCTAGGTGGGAGAACCAAGAGACCCAGTACTTC.

This clonotype appeared a few times. This sequence joins TRBV29-1 and TRBJ1-1, with a weak D call TRBD1 (6 bases). Trimming removed 0 bases from V and 10 bases from J, with 15 bases in between. This CDR3 is built from 13 residues. CDR1 is SQVTM and CDR2 is ANQGSEA in the germline V gene. The CDR3 bases are TGCAGCGTTGAAGATCTTGTGTACAGGGTAGCTTTCTTT. Translating it yields CSVEDLVYRVAFF.

This clonotype showed up many times. This chain uses TRBV5-6 with TRBJ1-6; no clear D. Per the germline V gene, CDR1 is SGHDT and CDR2 is YYEEEE. The CDR3 sequence is 15 residues long. V lost 1 base and J lost 7, with 12 bases in between. CDR3 protein: CASSLLGVDNSPLHF. The CDR3 nucleotides are TGTGCCAGCAGCTTGCTCGGGGTAGACAATTCACCCCTCCACTTT.

Ten or more counts support this clonotype. This chain joins TRBV12-3 or TRBV12-4 and TRBJ2-3; a weak D match, TRBD1 (5 bases). The CDR3 is 17 amino acids. With 5 bases removed from V and 6 bases from J, the gap between germline ends came to 24 bases. CDR3 in amino acids: CASSRSLTGSKGDTQYF. The DNA for the CDR3 is TGTGCCAGCAGTCGCTCCCTGACCGGGTCCAAGGGGGATACGCAGTATTTT.

There are many counts of this clonotype. The V gene is TRBV7-2, the J gene TRBJ2-2; 7 positions match TRBD2. This CDR3 has 14 residues. V lost 3 bases and J lost 6; bases outside the gene matches: 4. The germline V gene encodes CDR1 SGHTA and CDR2 FQGNSA. CDR3 DNA sequence: TGTGCCAGCAGCTTTGGACTAGTGTCCGGGGAGCTGTTTTTT. This translates into CASSFGLVSGELFF.

A note on this clonotype: The junction and the germline gene differ at one end; a read error may be behind it. V is TRBV30 and J is TRBJ1-2; perhaps TRBD1 as D (5 bases). This CDR3 spans 13 amino acids. Germline V gives CDR1 GTSNPN, CDR2 SVGIG (reference sequence). DNA of the CDR3: TGTGCCTGGAGTCCAAGAGGGGACTATGACTACACCTTC. Encoded protein: CAWSPRGDYDYTF.

This clonotype appeared many times. The chain couples TRBV29-1 to TRBJ2-3; tentative D call: TRBD2 (6 bases). Deletions cut 3 bases from V and 10 bases from J, with 17 bases between. The V gene's germline CDR1 is SQVTM and CDR2 ANQGSEA. The CDR3 consists of 13 residues. CDR3: CSVEDRDFVSQYF. The CDR3 DNA follows: TGCAGCGTTGAGGACCGGGACTTCGTGTCGCAGTATTTT.

The sample holds a few counts of this clonotype. The J gene is TRBJ2-7, the V gene TRBV15, with 11 bases identical to TRBD1. Germline CDR1 is LNHNV and CDR2 is YYDKDF (reference sequence). CDR3 size: 15 residues. Trimming cost V 1 base and J 6 bases; bases outside gene matches: 5. The CDR3 DNA reads as TGTGCCACCAGCAGAGCTCGGACAGGGGGCTTCGAGCAGTACTTC. Its translation: CATSRARTGGFEQYF.

This clonotype was recorded many times. This chain uses TRBV20-1 with TRBJ1-1; 7 bases line up with TRBD1. The J segment lost 9 bases and the V segment lost 3 bases, leaving 10 bases of the junction unmatched. The CDR3 is 13 residues long. In germline, CDR1 is DFQATT, CDR2 SNEGSKA (reference sequence). The DNA of the CDR3 is TGCAGTGCTAGTTTTGGCGCAGGGGGTAAAGCTTTCTTT. It codes for CSASFGAGGKAFF.

The chain joins TRBV20-1 to TRBJ2-6; D uncertain. The CDR3 has 14 residues. The V gene's germline CDR1 is DFQATT and CDR2 SNEGSKA (reference sequence). Trimming took off 1 base at V and 4 bases at J, with 8 bases between the two ends. DNA of the CDR3: TGCAGTGCTAGAGGTCTGGCCGGGGCCAACGTCCTGACTTTC. Its protein is CSARGLAGANVLTF.

This clonotype was observed at least ten times. The chain links TRBV4-2 to TRBJ2-1; D is unclear. The CDR3 length is 18 residues. V was shortened by 3 bases and J by 0 bases, with 18 bases between the two germline ends. Germline V gene sequence: CDR1 LGHNA, CDR2 YNFKEQ. Here the CDR3 DNA reads TGTGCCAGCAGCCACCCCCCGGGCAAGGTCGGCTCCTACAATGAGCAGTTCTTC. This codes for CASSHPPGKVGSYNEQFF.

The chain has TRBV12-3 or TRBV12-4 and TRBJ2-3, with 7 nucleotides matching TRBD2. The CDR3 sequence is 14 residues long. With 3 bases clipped from V and 5 bases from J, the junction kept 5 bases outside the gene matches. The CDR3 nucleotides are TGTGCCAGCAGTTTTAGGCGGGGGAAAGATACGCAGTATTTT. As protein: CASSFRRGKDTQYF.

V gene TRBV18 combines with J gene TRBJ2-1; D not resolved. Trimming removed 3 bases from V and 5 bases from J, with 5 bases in between. This CDR3 contains 12 residues. Germline V lookup: CDR1 KGHSH, CDR2 LQKENI. The DNA for the CDR3 is TGTGCCAGCTCACCCGGCGACAATGAGCAGTTCTTC. This translates into CASSPGDNEQFF.

There are many counts of this clonotype. The chain has TRBV5-5 and TRBJ1-1, with D unresolved. V lost 0 bases to trimming and J lost 4 bases, with 7 bases between them. This CDR3 contains 13 residues. Germline V CDR1 and CDR2: SGHKS, YYEKEE (reference sequence). CDR3 nucleotide sequence: TGTGCCAGCAGCTTGGGAGCTAGCACTGAAGCTTTCTTT. Encoded protein: CASSLGASTEAFF.

This chain connects TRBV5-1 to TRBJ2-3; D might be TRBD1 or TRBD2, each matching 5 bases. In germline, CDR1 is SGHRS, CDR2 YFSETQ. V was cut by 7 bases and J by 6 bases, with 15 bases left in between. The CDR3 covers 13 residues. Written as DNA, the CDR3 is TGCGCCAGCTCACGGGACGGCCGGGATACGCAGTATTTT. Protein sequence: CASSRDGRDTQYF.

This clonotype showed up just a few times. V gene TRBV18 combines with J gene TRBJ2-7, with TRBD2 matching over 11 bases. Germline CDR1 KGHSH, CDR2 LQKENI. The trim removed 2 bases at V and 3 bases at J, leaving 21 bases unmatched. The CDR3 has 21 amino acids. For the CDR3, the DNA is TGTGCCAGCTCACCATTTACCCTGGGACTAGCGGAACCTAGTGGGGACTACGAGCAGTACTTC. Protein: CASSPFTLGLAEPSGDYEQYF.

This clonotype was seen a few times. The rearrangement joins TRBV5-1 to TRBJ2-3; TRBD2 agrees at 9 bases. V lost 2 bases, J lost 5 bases, and 3 bases stayed unmatched. Per the germline V gene, CDR1 is SGHRS and CDR2 is YFSETQ. This CDR3 is built from 14 residues. CDR3 in DNA: TGCGCCAGCAGCTTTGTAGCGGGGGAAGATACGCAGTATTTT. Amino acids: CASSFVAGEDTQYF. The full variable domain, in which reference TRBV5-1 and TRBJ2-3 provide the parts outside the CDR3, is KAGVTQTPRYLIKTRGQQVTLSCSPISGHRSVSWYQQTPGQGLQFLFEYFSETQRNKGNFPGRFSGRQFSNSRSEMNVSTLELGDSALYLCASSFVAGEDTQYFGPGTRLTVL.

This clonotype has a count of ten or more. The chain has TRBV10-1 and TRBJ1-1; 8 bases map to TRBD1. The length of the CDR3 is 14 residues. With 4 bases clipped from V and 3 bases from J, the junction kept 4 bases outside the gene matches. The germline CDR1 and CDR2 sequences are WNHNN and SYGVQD (reference sequence). CDR3 amino acids: CASSGGQGDTEAFF. The DNA of the CDR3 is TGCGCCAGCAGTGGCGGACAGGGAGACACTGAAGCTTTCTTT.

In this sample, this clonotype turned up many times. The rearrangement joins TRBV27 to TRBJ2-7; D unclear. Germline V lookup: CDR1 MNHEY, CDR2 SMNVEV (reference sequence). Trimming took off 3 bases at V and 5 bases at J, with 2 bases between the two ends. The CDR3 loop spans 10 amino acids. The CDR3 reads CASSFDEQYF. For the CDR3, the DNA is TGTGCCAGCAGTTTCGACGAGCAGTACTTC.

This clonotype was recorded at least ten times. The chain combines TRBV5-1 with TRBJ2-7, with D tentatively TRBD1 (6 bases). The CDR3 sequence is 14 residues long. V was pared by 3 bases and J by 3 bases, with 13 bases between. Germline-derived CDR1 and CDR2 are SGHRS and YFSETQ. This chain's CDR3 is CASSSGASNYEQYF. The CDR3 DNA is TGCGCCAGCAGCTCAGGGGCTAGCAACTACGAGCAGTACTTC.

The chain links TRBV10-1 to TRBJ2-5, with D hard to call. V shed 2 bases and J shed 7 bases, with 11 bases lying between them. Germline V gives CDR1 WNHNN, CDR2 SYGVQD (reference sequence). This CDR3 comprises 13 residues. The CDR3 loop is CASSEDTGGTQYF. Here the CDR3 DNA reads TGCGCCAGCAGTGAGGACACGGGCGGGACCCAGTACTTC.

Comments on this clonotype: This may arise from a read error, as a much more abundant clone is one base away. The genes are TRBV21-1 and TRBJ2-5. TRBV21-1 is noted as a pseudogene. CDR3 length: 11 amino acids. CDR3 sequence reads: CASSKKGTQYF. CDR3 nucleotides: TGTGCCAGCAGCAAAAAAGGGACCCAGTACTTC.

This clonotype was counted only a few times. An end of the junction differs from the germline gene, which may be a read error. This chain connects TRBV20-1 to TRBJ2-7; 9 bases fit TRBD2. From germline, CDR1 is DFQATT and CDR2 SNEGSKA (reference sequence). The CDR3 spans 16 residues. For the CDR3, the DNA is TGCTGTGCTACCTTGGGAGGGATAGCGGGAGCCTACGAGCAGTACTTC. As protein: CCATLGGIAGAYEQYF.

This clonotype was observed many times. The chain recombines TRBV20-1 with TRBJ2-3; TRBD1 agrees at 9 bases. Germline V gives CDR1 DFQATT, CDR2 SNEGSKA (reference sequence). V lost 6 bases to trimming and J lost 3 bases; unmatched junction nucleotides: 7. The CDR3 covers 14 residues. The CDR3 is CSASRGQGTDTQYF. In DNA, the CDR3 is TGCAGTGCGAGTCGGGGACAGGGTACAGATACGCAGTATTTT.

This clonotype came up a few times. The rearrangement uses TRBV6-1 and TRBJ2-1; D is uncertain. Germline lookup yields CDR1 MNHNS and CDR2 SASEGT. The CDR3 is 15 amino acids. Trimming cost V 4 bases and J 3 bases, with 13 bases left between them. The CDR3 DNA is TGTGCCAGCAGTGCCCCCGGCGGCCGCTACAATGAGCAGTTCTTC. It codes for CASSAPGGRYNEQFF.

This clonotype was observed many times. V is TRBV20-1 and J is TRBJ1-5; 10 bases align to TRBD1. The CDR3 covers 16 residues. After removal of 5 bases from V and 3 bases from J, the junction contained 10 bases not matched to a gene. Germline assignment: CDR1 DFQATT and CDR2 SNEGSKA (reference sequence). The CDR3 DNA follows: TGCAGTGCTGGAGGACAGGGGGTGGGAATCAATCAGCCCCAGCATTTT. Protein sequence: CSAGGQGVGINQPQHF.

This clonotype was seen more than once but under ten times. The V and J genes are TRBV3-1 and TRBJ2-1, with D tentatively TRBD1 or TRBD2 (5 bases each). The CDR3 is 16 residues long. The germline gives CDR1 LGHDT, CDR2 YNNKEL (reference sequence). Deletions cut 4 bases from V and 5 bases from J, with 18 bases between. CDR3 bases: TGTGCCAGCAGCCCCAGATGGGGACGTCGGGACAATGAGCAGTTCTTC. It encodes CASSPRWGRRDNEQFF.

The chain recombines TRBV7-6 with TRBJ2-7; 7 bases agree with TRBD1. The CDR3 extends over 13 amino acids. Per germline, CDR1 SGHVS and CDR2 FNYEAQ. The trim removed 3 bases at V and 5 bases at J, leaving 4 bases unmatched. This CDR3 reads CASSLDRTNEQYF. CDR3 sequence (DNA): TGTGCCAGCAGCTTGGACAGGACCAACGAGCAGTACTTC.

This clonotype was detected ten times or more. This chain uses TRBV29-1 with TRBJ2-2; either TRBD1 or TRBD2 may supply D (5 bases each). The CDR3 runs to 13 residues. Germline V gives CDR1 SQVTM, CDR2 ANQGSEA. V lost 6 bases to trimming and J lost 6 bases, with 14 bases between them. The CDR3: CSVPARGSGELFF. The CDR3 region has the DNA TGCAGCGTGCCCGCGAGGGGCTCCGGGGAGCTGTTTTTT.